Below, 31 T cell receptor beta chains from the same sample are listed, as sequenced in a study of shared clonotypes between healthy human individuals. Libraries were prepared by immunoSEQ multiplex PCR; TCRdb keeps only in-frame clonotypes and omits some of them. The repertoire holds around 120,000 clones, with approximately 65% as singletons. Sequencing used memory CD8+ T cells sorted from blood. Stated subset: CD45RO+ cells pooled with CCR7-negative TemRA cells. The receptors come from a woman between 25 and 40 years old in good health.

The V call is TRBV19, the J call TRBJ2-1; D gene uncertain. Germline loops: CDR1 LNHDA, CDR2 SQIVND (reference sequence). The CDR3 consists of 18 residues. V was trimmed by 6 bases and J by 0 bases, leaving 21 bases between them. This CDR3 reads CASRMSANPPSSYNEQFF. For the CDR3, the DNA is TGTGCCAGTAGAATGTCGGCTAACCCCCCGAGCTCCTACAATGAGCAGTTCTTC.

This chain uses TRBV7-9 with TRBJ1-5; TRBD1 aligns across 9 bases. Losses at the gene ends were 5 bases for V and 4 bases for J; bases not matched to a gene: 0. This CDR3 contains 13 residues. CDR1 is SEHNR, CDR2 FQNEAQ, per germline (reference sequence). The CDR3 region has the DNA TGTGCCAGCAGCGGACAGGGGAATCAGCCCCAGCATTTT. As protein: CASSGQGNQPQHF. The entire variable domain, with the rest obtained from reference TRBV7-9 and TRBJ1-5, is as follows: DTGVSQNPRHKITKRGQNVTFRCDPISEHNRLYWYRQTLGQGPEFLTYFQNEAQLEKSRLLSDRFSAERPKGSFSTLEIQRTEQGDSAMYLCASSGQGNQPQHFGDGTRLSIL.

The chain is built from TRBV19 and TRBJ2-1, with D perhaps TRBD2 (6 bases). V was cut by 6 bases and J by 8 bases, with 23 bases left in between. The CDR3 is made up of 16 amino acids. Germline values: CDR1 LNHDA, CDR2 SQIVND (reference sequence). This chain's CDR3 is CASSPTTGELLYEQFF. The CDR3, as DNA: TGTGCCAGTAGCCCTACGACGGGGGAACTACTTTATGAGCAGTTCTTC.

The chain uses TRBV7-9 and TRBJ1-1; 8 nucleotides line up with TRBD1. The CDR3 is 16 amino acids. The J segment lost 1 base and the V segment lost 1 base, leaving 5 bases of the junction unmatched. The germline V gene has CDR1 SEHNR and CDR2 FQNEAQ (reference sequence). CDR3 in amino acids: CASSLVRGQGNTEAFF. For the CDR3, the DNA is TGTGCCAGCAGCTTAGTACGAGGACAGGGGAACACTGAAGCTTTCTTT.

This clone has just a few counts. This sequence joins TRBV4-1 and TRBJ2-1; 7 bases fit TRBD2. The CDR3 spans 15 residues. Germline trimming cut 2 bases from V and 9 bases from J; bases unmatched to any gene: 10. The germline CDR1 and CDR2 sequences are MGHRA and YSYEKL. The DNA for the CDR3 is TGCGCCAGCAGCCAACCCGAGAGGGCGGGGGTTGAGCAGTTCTTC. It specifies CASSQPERAGVEQFF.

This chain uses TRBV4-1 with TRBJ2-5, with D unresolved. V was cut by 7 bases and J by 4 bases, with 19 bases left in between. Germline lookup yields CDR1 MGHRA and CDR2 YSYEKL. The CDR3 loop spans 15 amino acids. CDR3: CASTPTVARVETQYF. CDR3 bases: TGCGCCAGCACCCCCACGGTAGCAAGGGTAGAGACCCAGTACTTC.

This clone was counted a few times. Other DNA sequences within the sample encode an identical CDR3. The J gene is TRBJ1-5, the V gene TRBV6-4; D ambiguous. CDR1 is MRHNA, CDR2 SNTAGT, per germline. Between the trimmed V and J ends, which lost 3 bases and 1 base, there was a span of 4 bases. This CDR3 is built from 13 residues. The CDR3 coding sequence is TGTGCCAGCAGTGAGGGAAGCAATCAGCCCCAGCATTTT. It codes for CASSEGSNQPQHF.

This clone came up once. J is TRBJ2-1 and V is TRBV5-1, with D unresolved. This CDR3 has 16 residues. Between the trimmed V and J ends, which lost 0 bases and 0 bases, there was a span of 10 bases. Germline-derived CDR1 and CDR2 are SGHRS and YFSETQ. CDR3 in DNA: TGCGCCAGCAGCTTGGGAACTCCTAGCTCCTACAATGAGCAGTTCTTC. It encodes CASSLGTPSSYNEQFF. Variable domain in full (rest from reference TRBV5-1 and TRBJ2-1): KAGVTQTPRYLIKTRGQQVTLSCSPISGHRSVSWYQQTPGQGLQFLFEYFSETQRNKGNFPGRFSGRQFSNSRSEMNVSTLELGDSALYLCASSLGTPSSYNEQFFGPGTRLTVL.

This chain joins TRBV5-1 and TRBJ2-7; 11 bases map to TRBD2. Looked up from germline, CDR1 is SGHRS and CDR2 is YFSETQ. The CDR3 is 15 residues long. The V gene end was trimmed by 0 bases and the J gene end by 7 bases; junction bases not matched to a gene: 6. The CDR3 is CASSLDVLAGGEQYF. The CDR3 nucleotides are TGCGCCAGCAGCTTGGATGTCCTAGCGGGAGGAGAGCAGTACTTC.

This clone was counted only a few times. The CDR3 DNA sequence: TGTGCCAGCTCACCAACGAGTACGGATACGCAGTATTTT. This gives the protein CASSPTSTDTQYF. This chain links TRBV18 with TRBJ2-3; D uncertain. Germline V gives CDR1 KGHSH, CDR2 LQKENI. The germline V and J ends were trimmed by 2 bases and 6 bases, with 9 bases remaining between them. This CDR3 region has 13 residues.

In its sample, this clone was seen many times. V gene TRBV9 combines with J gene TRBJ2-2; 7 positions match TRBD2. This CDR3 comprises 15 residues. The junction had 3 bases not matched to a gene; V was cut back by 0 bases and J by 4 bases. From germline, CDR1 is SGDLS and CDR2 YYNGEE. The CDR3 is CASSVGGSATGELFF. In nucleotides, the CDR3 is TGTGCCAGCAGCGTAGGCGGGAGTGCCACCGGGGAGCTGTTTTTT.

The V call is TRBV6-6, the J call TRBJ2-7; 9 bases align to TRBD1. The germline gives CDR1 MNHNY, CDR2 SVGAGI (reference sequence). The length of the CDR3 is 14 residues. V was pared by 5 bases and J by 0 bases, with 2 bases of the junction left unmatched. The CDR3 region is CASSDRGGSYEQYF. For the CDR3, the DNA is TGTGCCAGCAGTGACAGGGGGGGCTCCTACGAGCAGTACTTC.

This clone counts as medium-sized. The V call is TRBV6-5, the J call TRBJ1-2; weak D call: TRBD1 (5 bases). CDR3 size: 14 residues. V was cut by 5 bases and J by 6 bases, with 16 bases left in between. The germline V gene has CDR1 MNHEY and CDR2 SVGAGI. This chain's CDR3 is CASSLQGGADGYTF. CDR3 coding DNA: TGTGCCAGCAGTCTCCAGGGAGGGGCTGATGGCTACACCTTC.

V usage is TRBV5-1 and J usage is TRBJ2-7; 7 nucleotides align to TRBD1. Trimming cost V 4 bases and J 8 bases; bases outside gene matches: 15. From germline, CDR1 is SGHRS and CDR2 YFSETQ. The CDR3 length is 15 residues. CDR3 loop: CASSHAGTEVRKQYF. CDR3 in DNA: TGCGCCAGCAGCCACGCCGGGACAGAGGTTCGGAAGCAGTACTTC.

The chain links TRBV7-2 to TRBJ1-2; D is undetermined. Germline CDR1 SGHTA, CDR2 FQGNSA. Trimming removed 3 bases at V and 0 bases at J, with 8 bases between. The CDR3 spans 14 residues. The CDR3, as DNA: TGTGCCAGCAGCTTGGGCATTGCTAACTATGGCTACACCTTC. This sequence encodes CASSLGIANYGYTF.

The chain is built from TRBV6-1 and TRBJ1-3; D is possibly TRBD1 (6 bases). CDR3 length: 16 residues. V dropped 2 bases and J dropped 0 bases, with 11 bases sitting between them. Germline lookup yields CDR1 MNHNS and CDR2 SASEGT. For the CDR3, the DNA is TGTGCCAGCAGTGAATACAGGGTCTTCTCTGGAAACACCATATATTTT. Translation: CASSEYRVFSGNTIYF.

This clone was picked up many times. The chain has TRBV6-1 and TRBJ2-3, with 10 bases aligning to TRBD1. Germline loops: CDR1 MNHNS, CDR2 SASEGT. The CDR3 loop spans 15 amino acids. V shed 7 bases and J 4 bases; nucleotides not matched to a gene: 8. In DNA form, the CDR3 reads TGTGCCAGCATCATTGGGGGGACAGGGGCAGATACGCAGTATTTT. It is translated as CASIIGGTGADTQYF.

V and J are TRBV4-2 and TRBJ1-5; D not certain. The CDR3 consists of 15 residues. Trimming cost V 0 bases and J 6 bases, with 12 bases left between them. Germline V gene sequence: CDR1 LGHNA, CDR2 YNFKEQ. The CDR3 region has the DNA TGTGCCAGCAGCCAAGATGGGAGTAAAGGTCAGCCCCAGCATTTT. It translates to CASSQDGSKGQPQHF.

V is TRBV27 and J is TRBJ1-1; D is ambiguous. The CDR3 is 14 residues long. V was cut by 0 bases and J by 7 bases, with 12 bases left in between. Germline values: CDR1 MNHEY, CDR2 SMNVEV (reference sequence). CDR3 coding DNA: TGTGCCAGCAGTTTATCTTCGGTGATGGGTGAAGCTTTCTTT. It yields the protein CASSLSSVMGEAFF.

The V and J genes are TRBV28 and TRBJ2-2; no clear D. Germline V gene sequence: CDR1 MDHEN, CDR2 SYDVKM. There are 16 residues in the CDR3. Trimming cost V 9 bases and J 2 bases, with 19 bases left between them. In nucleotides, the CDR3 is TGTGCCAGTAAGCTAGGAAATTCGCCCAACACCGGGGAGCTGTTTTTT. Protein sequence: CASKLGNSPNTGELFF.

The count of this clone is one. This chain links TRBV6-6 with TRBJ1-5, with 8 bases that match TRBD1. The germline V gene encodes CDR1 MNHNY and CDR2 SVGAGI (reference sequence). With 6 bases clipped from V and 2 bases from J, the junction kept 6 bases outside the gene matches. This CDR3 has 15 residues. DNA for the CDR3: TGTGCCAGCAGCCCCAGGGGGCGCGGCAATCAGCCCCAGCATTTT. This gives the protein CASSPRGRGNQPQHF.

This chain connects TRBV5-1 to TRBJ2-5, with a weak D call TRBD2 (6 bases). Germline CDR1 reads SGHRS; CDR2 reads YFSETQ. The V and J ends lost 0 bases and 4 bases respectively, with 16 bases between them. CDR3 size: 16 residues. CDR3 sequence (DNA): TGCGCCAGCAGCTTGGGGATAGGAGGGATGGGAGAGACCCAGTACTTC. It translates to CASSLGIGGMGETQYF.

The CDR3 bases are TGTGCCAGCAGCGGCCCGGTTTCCTGGAGGCAGTATTTT. Amino acids: CASSGPVSWRQYF. This chain connects TRBV9 to TRBJ2-3, with D uncertain. The CDR3 runs 13 residues. V was shortened by 3 bases and J by 11 bases, with 16 bases between the two germline ends. From germline, CDR1 is SGDLS and CDR2 YYNGEE.

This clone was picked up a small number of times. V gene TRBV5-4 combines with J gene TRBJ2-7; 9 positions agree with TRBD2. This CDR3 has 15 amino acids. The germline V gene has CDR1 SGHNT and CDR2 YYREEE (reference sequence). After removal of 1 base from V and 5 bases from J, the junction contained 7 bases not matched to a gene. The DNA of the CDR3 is TGTGCCAGCAGCTTGCCTAGCGGGAACCACCACGAGCAGTACTTC. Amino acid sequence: CASSLPSGNHHEQYF.

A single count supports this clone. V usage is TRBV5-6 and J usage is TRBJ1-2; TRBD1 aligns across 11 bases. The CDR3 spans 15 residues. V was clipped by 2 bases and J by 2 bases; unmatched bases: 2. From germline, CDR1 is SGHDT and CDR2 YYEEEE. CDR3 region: CASSFWTGGNYGYTF. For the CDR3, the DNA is TGTGCCAGCAGCTTCTGGACAGGGGGCAACTATGGCTACACCTTC.

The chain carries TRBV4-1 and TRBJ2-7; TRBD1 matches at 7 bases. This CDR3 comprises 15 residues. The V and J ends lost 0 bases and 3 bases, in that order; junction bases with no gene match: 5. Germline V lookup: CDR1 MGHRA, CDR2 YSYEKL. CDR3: CASSQDSGQFYEQYF. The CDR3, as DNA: TGCGCCAGCAGCCAAGATTCGGGACAGTTCTACGAGCAGTACTTC.

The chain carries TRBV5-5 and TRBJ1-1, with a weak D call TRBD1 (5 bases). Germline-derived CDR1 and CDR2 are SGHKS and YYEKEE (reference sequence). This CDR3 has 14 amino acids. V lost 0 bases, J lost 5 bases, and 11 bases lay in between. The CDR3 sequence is CASSLAGRATEAFF. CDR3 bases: TGTGCCAGCAGCTTGGCCGGCAGGGCGACTGAAGCTTTCTTT.

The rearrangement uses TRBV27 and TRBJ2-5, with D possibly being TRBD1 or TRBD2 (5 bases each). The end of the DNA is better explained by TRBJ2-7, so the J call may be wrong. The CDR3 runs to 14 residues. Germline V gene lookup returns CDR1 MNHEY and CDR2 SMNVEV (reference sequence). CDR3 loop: CASRQGALLDEQYF. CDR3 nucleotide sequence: TGTGCCAGCAGGCAGGGAGCTCTTTTAGACGAGCAGTACTTC.

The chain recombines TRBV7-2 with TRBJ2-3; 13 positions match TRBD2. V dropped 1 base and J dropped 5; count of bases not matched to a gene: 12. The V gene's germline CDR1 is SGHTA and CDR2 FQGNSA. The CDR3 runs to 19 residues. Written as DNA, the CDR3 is TGTGCCAGCAGCTTAGTAGTTTCCGGGACTAGCGGGATTCAAGATACGCAGTATTTT. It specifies CASSLVVSGTSGIQDTQYF.

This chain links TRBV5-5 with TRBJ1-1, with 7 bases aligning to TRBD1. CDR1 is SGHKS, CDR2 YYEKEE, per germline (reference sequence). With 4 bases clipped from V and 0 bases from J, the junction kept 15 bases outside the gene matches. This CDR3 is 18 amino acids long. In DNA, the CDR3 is TGTGCCAGCAGCCACTCAACCCGGGACAGCGAATTGAACACTGAAGCTTTCTTT. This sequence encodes CASSHSTRDSELNTEAFF.

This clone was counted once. CDR3 in DNA: TGTGCCAGCACCCGCGGAGCGGGAGGGGGAGATACGCAGTATTTT. Amino acid sequence: CASTRGAGGGDTQYF. The V gene is TRBV6-1, the J gene TRBJ2-3; 10 bases are a match to TRBD2. CDR1 and CDR2 (germline): MNHNS, SASEGT. V gave up 7 bases and J gave up 5 bases; unmatched junction bases: 9. This CDR3 comprises 15 residues.